This T cell receptor beta chain was obtained from a study of blood T cell repertoires in COVID-19. Looking at the study overall: Sources were T cells, B-cell-depleted T cells, or PBMCs; the material itself was cDNA or gDNA.

V was trimmed by 0 bases and J by 0 bases, leaving 6 bases between them. The CDR3 covers 14 residues. CDR1 and CDR2 (germline): SGHRS, YFSETQ. The method was immunoSEQ multiplex PCR; TCRdb's version includes in-frame clones alone and lacks a portion of them. The sample contains 120,000 or so clones, roughly 84% of which appear only once. This clone turned up a few times. The receptor's source is a woman in her 30s who had recovered from COVID-19. The rearrangement links TRBV5-1 to TRBJ1-1; D is unclear. Sequencing used peripheral blood. Here the CDR3 reads CASSLDSMNTEAFF. CDR3 nucleotide sequence: TGCGCCAGCAGCTTGGACAGCATGAACACTGAAGCTTTCTTT.